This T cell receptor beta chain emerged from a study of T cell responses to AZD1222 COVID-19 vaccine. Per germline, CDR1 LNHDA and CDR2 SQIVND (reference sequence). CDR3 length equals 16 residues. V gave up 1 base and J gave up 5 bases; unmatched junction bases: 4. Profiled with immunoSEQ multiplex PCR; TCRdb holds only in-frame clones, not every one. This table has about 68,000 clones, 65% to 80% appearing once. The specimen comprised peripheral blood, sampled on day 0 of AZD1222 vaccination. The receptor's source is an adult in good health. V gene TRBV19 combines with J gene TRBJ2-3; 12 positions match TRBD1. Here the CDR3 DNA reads TGTGCCAGTAGTATAGGGGGACAGGGGGCTGTAGATACGCAGTATTTT. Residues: CASSIGGQGAVDTQYF.